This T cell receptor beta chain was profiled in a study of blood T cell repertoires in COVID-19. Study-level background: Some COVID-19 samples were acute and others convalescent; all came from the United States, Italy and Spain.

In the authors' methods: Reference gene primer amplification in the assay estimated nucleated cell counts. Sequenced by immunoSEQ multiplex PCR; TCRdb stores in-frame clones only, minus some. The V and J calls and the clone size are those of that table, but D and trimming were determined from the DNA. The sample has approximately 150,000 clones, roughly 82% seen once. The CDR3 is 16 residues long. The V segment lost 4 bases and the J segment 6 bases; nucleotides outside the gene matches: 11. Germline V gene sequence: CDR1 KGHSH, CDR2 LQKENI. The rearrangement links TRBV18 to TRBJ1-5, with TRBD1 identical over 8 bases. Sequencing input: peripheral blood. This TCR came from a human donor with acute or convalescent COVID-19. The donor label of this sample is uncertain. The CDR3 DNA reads TGTGCCAGCTCACGCTCGCGGACAGGGAACGGTCAGCCCCAGCATTTT. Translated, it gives CASSRSRTGNGQPQHF.